This entry lists 8 T cell receptor beta chains sequenced from one sample in a study of blood T cell repertoires in COVID-19. Generated by immunoSEQ multiplex PCR, the TCRdb table keeps only in-frame clones and is missing some. The profile shows 150,000 to 200,000 clones, 60% to 85% of them singletons. Sequencing was performed on peripheral blood. These receptor sequences come from a woman aged 60-70 years with COVID-19, enrolled during active disease.

To note about this clone: The junction departs from the called germline gene at one end, perhaps through a read error. The CDR3 spells CSVITGEETQYF. CDR3 coding DNA: TGCAGCGTAATAACAGGGGAAGAGACCCAATACTTC. V is TRBV29-1 and J is TRBJ2-5, with 7 bases matching TRBD1. The CDR3 runs to 12 residues. Per germline, CDR1 SQVTM and CDR2 ANQGSEA.

The chain has TRBV19 and TRBJ2-1; the match to TRBD1 covers 11 bases. The CDR3 extends over 16 amino acids. In germline, CDR1 is LNHDA, CDR2 SQIVND (reference sequence). V shed 3 bases and J 9 bases; nucleotides not matched to a gene: 10. CDR3 sequence reads: CASSIWGQGVSGEQFF. The CDR3 DNA sequence: TGTGCCAGTAGTATCTGGGGACAGGGGGTTTCTGGTGAGCAGTTCTTC.

The CDR3 region has the DNA TGTGCCAGCAGCCCTGGACTGCAGAACTATGGCTACACCTTC. Residues: CASSPGLQNYGYTF. The chain combines TRBV28 with TRBJ1-2; D not resolved. Germline values: CDR1 MDHEN, CDR2 SYDVKM. The V gene lost 6 bases and the J gene lost 2 bases, with 13 bases spanning the gap. This CDR3 is built from 14 residues.

This chain joins TRBV12-3 or TRBV12-4 and TRBJ2-7; possibly TRBD2 for D (5 bases). This CDR3 spans 13 amino acids. V gave up 1 base and J gave up 6 bases, with 10 bases separating them. The CDR3 region is CASSLGLGSEQYV. Written as DNA, the CDR3 is TGTGCCAGCAGTTTAGGGTTAGGGAGCGAGCAGTACGTC.

This clone has a single count. The gene calls are TRBV7-8 and TRBJ2-7, with TRBD1 identical over 10 bases. The CDR3 spans 15 residues. Germline V CDR1 and CDR2: SGHVS, FQNEAQ. The ends lost 1 base at V and 3 bases at J; junction bases unmatched: 3. The CDR3 DNA reads TGTGCCAGCAGCTTAGATGGGACAGGGGACTACGAGCAGTACGTC. Translation: CASSLDGTGDYEQYV.

The chain employs TRBV10-1 and TRBJ2-7, with D perhaps matching TRBD1 (6 bases). Germline V CDR1 and CDR2: WNHNN, SYGVQD (reference sequence). V dropped 6 bases and J dropped 1 base, with 19 bases sitting between them. The CDR3 is 16 residues long. The CDR3 DNA reads TGCGCCAGCAGCTCTTTGGGGGCAGGGGAGTCCTACGAGCAGTACTTC. Translated: CASSSLGAGESYEQYF.

V usage is TRBV7-9 and J usage is TRBJ2-2; 12 positions agree with TRBD1. Germline CDR1 is SEHNR and CDR2 is FQNEAQ (reference sequence). The CDR3 sequence is 19 residues long. With 5 bases clipped from V and 2 bases from J, the junction kept 12 bases outside the gene matches. Here the CDR3 DNA reads TGTGCCAGCAGCCTGTACTTGGGACAGGGGGCCTCAAACACCGGGGAGCTGTTTTTT. Residues: CASSLYLGQGASNTGELFF.

This rearrangement joins TRBV2 to TRBJ2-2; 10 nucleotides match TRBD1. V shed 5 bases and J 3 bases; nucleotides not matched to a gene: 6. Germline V gene sequence: CDR1 SNHLY, CDR2 FYNNEI. The length of the CDR3 is 16 residues. CDR3: CASSTTGGLHTGELFF. For the CDR3, the DNA is TGTGCCAGCAGTACGACAGGGGGCTTGCACACCGGGGAGCTGTTTTTT.